The subject of this entry is one T cell receptor beta chain. J lost 0 bases, V lost 3 bases, and 6 bases had no gene match. CDR3 length: 16 residues. The germline CDR1 and CDR2 sequences are SQVTM and ANQGSEA. The data belong to a study of blood T cell repertoires in COVID-19. Measured with immunoSEQ multiplex PCR; TCRdb has only the in-frame clones, and not every one. The data show approximately 260,000 clones, with roughly 90% seen just once and roughly 2.2% held by the top ten. This chain connects TRBV29-1 to TRBJ2-3; 10 positions agree with TRBD2. The origin of this receptor is a man aged 50 to 60 with acute or convalescent COVID-19. Material for sequencing was peripheral blood. CDR3 sequence: CSVELLAGASTDTQYF. CDR3 nucleotide sequence: TGCAGCGTTGAGCTGCTAGCGGGGGCCAGCACAGATACGCAGTATTTT.